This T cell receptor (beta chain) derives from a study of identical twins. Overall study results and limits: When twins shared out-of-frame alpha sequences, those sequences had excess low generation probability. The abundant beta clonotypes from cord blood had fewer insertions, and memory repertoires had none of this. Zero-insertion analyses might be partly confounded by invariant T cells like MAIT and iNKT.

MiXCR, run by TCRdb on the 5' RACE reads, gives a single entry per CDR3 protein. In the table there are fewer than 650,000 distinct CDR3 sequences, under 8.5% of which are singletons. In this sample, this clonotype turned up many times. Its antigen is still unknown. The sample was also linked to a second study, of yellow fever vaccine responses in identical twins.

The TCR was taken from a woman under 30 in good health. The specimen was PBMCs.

Here the CDR3 DNA reads TGTGCCAGCTCACCGGAAGCAGGGATTGTCGCCGGGGAGCTGTTTTTT. As protein: CASSPEAGIVAGELFF. V and J are TRBV18 and TRBJ2-2; the D gene is possibly TRBD1 (5 bases). Germline assignment: CDR1 KGHSH and CDR2 LQKENI. The CDR3 has 16 amino acids. V dropped 3 bases and J dropped 6 bases, with 17 bases sitting between them.